A single sample is the source of the 6 T cell receptor beta chains below, sequenced in a study of control samples from healthy donors and cancer patients. The assay was immunoSEQ multiplex PCR, and TCRdb's table has in-frame clones only and misses some. Of around 180,000 clones listed, about 91% were seen once; the top ten hold 2%. Sequenced material: blood. All receptors derive from a woman between 40 and 55 years old in good health.

The gene calls are TRBV18 and TRBJ2-2, with 9 bases identical to TRBD2. This CDR3 is 16 amino acids long. The V segment lost 3 bases and the J segment 0 bases; nucleotides outside the gene matches: 2. Per germline, CDR1 KGHSH and CDR2 LQKENI. CDR3 region: CASSPRLAANTGELFF. In DNA, the CDR3 is TGTGCCAGCTCACCTAGACTAGCGGCGAACACCGGGGAGCTGTTTTTT.

The chain employs TRBV6-4 and TRBJ2-2; 9 positions match TRBD2. The junction had 1 base not matched to a gene; V was cut back by 4 bases and J by 1 base. Germline V gives CDR1 MRHNA, CDR2 SNTAGT. The length of the CDR3 is 15 residues. In DNA, the CDR3 is TGTGCCAGCAGTGGACTAGCGGAGAACACCGGGGAGCTGTTTTTT. It codes for CASSGLAENTGELFF.

The table lists this clone with a few counts. This sequence joins TRBV4-1 and TRBJ2-2; D gene uncertain. Germline V gives CDR1 MGHRA, CDR2 YSYEKL. The V gene lost 6 bases and the J gene lost 1 base, with 12 bases spanning the gap. The CDR3 has 15 residues. Here the CDR3 reads CASRGVWKNTGELFF. The CDR3, as DNA: TGCGCCAGCAGAGGCGTTTGGAAGAACACCGGGGAGCTGTTTTTT.

The rearrangement uses TRBV11-2 and TRBJ1-1; 8 positions agree with TRBD1. Looked up from germline, CDR1 is SGHAT and CDR2 is FQNNGV. The CDR3 length is 13 residues. With V trimmed by 1 base and J by 5 bases, 0 bases remained unmatched. CDR3: CASSLGQGTEAFF. The CDR3 nucleotides are TGTGCCAGCAGCTTAGGACAGGGGACTGAAGCTTTCTTT.

A word on this clone: The same CDR3 can be traced to other DNA sequences in this sample. The chain is built from TRBV29-1 and TRBJ1-1; tentatively, D is TRBD1 (5 bases). CDR1 and CDR2 (germline): SQVTM, ANQGSEA. Trimming cost V 4 bases and J 0 bases, with 15 bases left between them. The CDR3 is 15 amino acids. DNA of the CDR3: TGCAGCGTTGCCCCGGGTTGGGGGATGAACACTGAAGCTTTCTTT. Its translation is CSVAPGWGMNTEAFF.

The rearrangement uses TRBV4-1 and TRBJ2-5; TRBD2 agrees at 9 bases. Trimming at V came to 0 bases and at J to 3 bases, leaving 5 bases not matched to a gene. Germline values: CDR1 MGHRA, CDR2 YSYEKL. The length of the CDR3 is 16 residues. CDR3 DNA sequence: TGCGCCAGCAGCCAAGAGGTGGCGGGGGGGGAAGAGACCCAGTACTTC. The encoded protein is CASSQEVAGGEETQYF.